This T cell receptor (beta chain) is from a study of blood T cell repertoires in COVID-19. Across the study: Samples taken during acute and convalescent COVID-19 were collected in the United States, Italy and Spain. PBMCs, B-cell-depleted T cells, or T cells were the source of the cDNA or gDNA that made up the material.

Authors' methods: The assay estimated nucleated cells by amplifying reference gene primers. The method was immunoSEQ multiplex PCR; TCRdb's version includes in-frame clones alone and lacks a portion of them. V, J and clone size derive from that table, while D and trimming were established from the DNA sequence. The data show approximately 50,000 clones, with 90% seen just once and approximately 4% held by the top ten. CDR1 is LNHNV and CDR2 is YYDKDF in the germline V gene (reference sequence). CDR3 length equals 14 residues. Trimming took off 0 bases at V and 7 bases at J, with 13 bases between the two ends.

The receptor comes from a human donor in a cohort sampled during active COVID-19. The chain employs TRBV15 and TRBJ2-7, with TRBD1 as a possible D gene (5 bases). The material sequenced was peripheral blood. This CDR3 reads CATSRDLSGIEQYV. CDR3 sequence (DNA): TGTGCCACCAGCAGAGATCTCTCAGGGATAGAGCAGTACGTC.